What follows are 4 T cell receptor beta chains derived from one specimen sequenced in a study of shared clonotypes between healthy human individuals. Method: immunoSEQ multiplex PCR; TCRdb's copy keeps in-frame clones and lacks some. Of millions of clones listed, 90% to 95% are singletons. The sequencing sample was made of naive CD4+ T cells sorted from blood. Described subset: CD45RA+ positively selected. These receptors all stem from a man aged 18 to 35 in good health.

CDR3 protein: CASSFVNGDTQYF. The CDR3 DNA sequence: TGCGCCAGCAGCTTCGTTAATGGAGATACGCAGTATTTT. This rearrangement joins TRBV5-1 to TRBJ2-3; D call uncertain. Trimming shortened V by 2 bases and J by 5 bases, and 9 bases separated the two germline ends. The germline V gene encodes CDR1 SGHRS and CDR2 YFSETQ. This CDR3 comprises 13 residues.

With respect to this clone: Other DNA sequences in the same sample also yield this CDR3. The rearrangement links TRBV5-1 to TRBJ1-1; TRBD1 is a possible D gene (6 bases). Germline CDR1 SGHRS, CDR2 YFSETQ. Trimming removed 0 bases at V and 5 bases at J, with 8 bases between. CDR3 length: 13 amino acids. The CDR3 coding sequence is TGCGCCAGCAGCTTGGAAGGGGGAACTGAAGCTTTCTTT. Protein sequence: CASSLEGGTEAFF.

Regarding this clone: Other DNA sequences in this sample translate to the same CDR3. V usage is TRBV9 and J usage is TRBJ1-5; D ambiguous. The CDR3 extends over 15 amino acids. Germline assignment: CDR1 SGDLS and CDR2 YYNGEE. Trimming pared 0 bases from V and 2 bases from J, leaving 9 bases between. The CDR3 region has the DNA TGTGCCAGCAGCGTAGAGGGTGGAGGCAATCAGCCCCAGCATTTT. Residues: CASSVEGGGNQPQHF.

The CDR3 sequence: CASSPRDRDEAFF. DNA of the CDR3: TGTGCCAGCAGCCCCCGGGACAGGGATGAAGCTTTCTTT. The V gene is TRBV28, the J gene TRBJ1-1; 9 bases fit TRBD1. V lost 6 bases to trimming and J lost 7 bases; unmatched junction nucleotides: 6. The CDR3 is made up of 13 amino acids. Germline values: CDR1 MDHEN, CDR2 SYDVKM.